Below are 32 T cell receptor beta chains sequenced from a single sample in a study of shared clonotypes between healthy human individuals. Profiling relied on immunoSEQ multiplex PCR, and the TCRdb table lists in-frame clones only, not all of them. The sample has about 2.2 million clones, roughly 91% seen once. Naive CD8 cells comprised CD45RO-negative, CCR7-positively selected cells, excluding terminally differentiated effector memory CD45RA+ cells. The sequenced sample was naive CD8+ T cells from PBMCs. The receptors shown here come from a man in his late teens or twenties in good health. Some clones in this sample may be carry-over from other donors' samples.

The genes are TRBV19 and TRBJ2-1, with unresolved D. The CDR3 loop spans 11 amino acids. The ends were cut back, 11 bases at V and 9 bases at J, with 14 bases in the middle. The germline V gene encodes CDR1 LNHDA and CDR2 SQIVND (reference sequence). CDR3 protein: CAVRSGFEQFF. DNA for the CDR3: TGTGCCGTCCGGTCGGGTTTTGAGCAGTTCTTC.

Turning to this clone: Other nucleotide sequences in the sample specify the same CDR3. The V call is TRBV29-1, the J call TRBJ1-1; the D is unclear. Trimming removed 7 bases from V and 0 bases from J, with 12 bases in between. The CDR3 sequence is 13 residues long. The germline gives CDR1 SQVTM, CDR2 ANQGSEA. The CDR3 bases are TGCAGCGGCGGTGGCGGCCTGAACACTGAAGCTTTCTTT. Protein: CSGGGGLNTEAFF. Based on the CDR3 plus reference TRBV29-1 and TRBJ1-1, the full variable domain is SAVISQKPSRDICQRGTSLTIQCQVDSQVTMMFWYRQQPGQSLTLIATANQGSEATYESGFVIDKFPISRPNLTFSTLTVSNMSPEDSSIYLCSGGGGLNTEAFFGQGTRLTVV.

This clone occurred once. The chain joins TRBV7-9 to TRBJ2-3; 11 bases line up with TRBD2. CDR3 length: 16 amino acids. The trim removed 5 bases at V and 5 bases at J, leaving 9 bases unmatched. CDR1 is SEHNR and CDR2 is FQNEAQ in the germline V gene (reference sequence). CDR3 in amino acids: CASSRRLAGREDTQYF. Here the CDR3 DNA reads TGTGCCAGCAGCCGCCGACTAGCGGGGAGAGAAGATACGCAGTATTTT.

CDR3 nucleotide sequence: TGTGCCAGCAGCCAAGTTGGCAGTAGCTATGGCTACACCTTC. Translating gives CASSQVGSSYGYTF. V is TRBV4-2 and J is TRBJ1-2; D is ambiguous. The CDR3 sequence is 14 residues long. Germline CDR1 reads LGHNA; CDR2 reads YNFKEQ. The ends were cut back, 1 base at V and 4 bases at J, with 10 bases in the middle.

This chain uses TRBV10-3 with TRBJ2-7; 7 bases map to TRBD2. J gave up 0 bases and V 4 bases, and 6 bases lay outside the gene matches. Germline CDR1 reads ENHRY; CDR2 reads SYGVKD. The CDR3 covers 15 residues. This CDR3 reads CAISGGGSFSYEQYF. For the CDR3, the DNA is TGTGCCATCAGTGGAGGCGGGAGTTTCTCCTACGAGCAGTACTTC.

V gene TRBV7-9 combines with J gene TRBJ2-2, with D maybe TRBD1 (6 bases). This CDR3 contains 17 residues. Trimming shortened V by 5 bases and J by 0 bases, and 16 bases separated the two germline ends. Looked up from germline, CDR1 is SEHNR and CDR2 is FQNEAQ (reference sequence). CDR3 region: CASSPGRGSANTGELFF. CDR3 in DNA: TGTGCCAGCAGCCCTGGCAGGGGATCAGCGAACACCGGGGAGCTGTTTTTT.

This clone was observed a single time. The chain recombines TRBV4-3 with TRBJ2-7; no clear D gene. CDR1 is LGHNA, CDR2 YSLEER, per germline. The ends were cut back, 0 bases at V and 3 bases at J, with 9 bases in the middle. The CDR3 runs to 14 residues. The CDR3 sequence: CASSQDGDNYEQYF. The CDR3 DNA follows: TGCGCCAGCAGCCAAGATGGAGATAACTACGAGCAGTACTTC.

With regard to this clone: Other DNA sequences of this sample code for an identical CDR3. V and J are TRBV11-2 and TRBJ2-7; D ambiguous. V was clipped by 5 bases and J by 0 bases, with 8 bases between them. The CDR3 contains 13 residues. Germline assignment: CDR1 SGHAT and CDR2 FQNNGV. The CDR3 sequence: CASSPRSSYEQYF. DNA of the CDR3: TGTGCCAGCAGCCCCAGGAGCTCCTACGAGCAGTACTTC.

V is TRBV27 and J is TRBJ1-1; tentative D call: TRBD1 (5 bases). Germline V gene lookup returns CDR1 MNHEY and CDR2 SMNVEV (reference sequence). V lost 6 bases, J lost 0 bases, and 11 bases lay in between. The CDR3 runs 14 residues. CDR3 DNA: TGTGCCAGCAGACAGGACCTTATGAACACTGAAGCTTTCTTT. Encoded protein: CASRQDLMNTEAFF.

Of note for this clone: The sample contains more than one DNA sequence encoding this CDR3. The genes are TRBV28 and TRBJ2-7, with D possibly TRBD2 on 6 matching bases. The ends were cut back, 7 bases at V and 0 bases at J, with 13 bases in the middle. Germline V lookup: CDR1 MDHEN, CDR2 SYDVKM. The CDR3 is 14 residues long. CDR3 nucleotide sequence: TGTGCCAGCACCCCCCCCGGGGGCTCCTACGAGCAGTACTTC. Its protein product is CASTPPGGSYEQYF.

The genes are TRBV5-1 and TRBJ1-1, with a tentative D call TRBD1 (6 bases). The length of the CDR3 is 13 residues. Germline V gene sequence: CDR1 SGHRS, CDR2 YFSETQ. V gave up 3 bases and J gave up 5 bases, with 11 bases separating them. Here the CDR3 reads CASSWGAGTEAFF. CDR3 coding DNA: TGCGCCAGCAGCTGGGGGGCGGGGACTGAAGCTTTCTTT. Combining the CDR3 with reference TRBV5-1 and TRBJ1-1 gives the whole variable domain KAGVTQTPRYLIKTRGQQVTLSCSPISGHRSVSWYQQTPGQGLQFLFEYFSETQRNKGNFPGRFSGRQFSNSRSEMNVSTLELGDSALYLCASSWGAGTEAFFGQGTRLTVV.

This sequence joins TRBV13 and TRBJ1-5; no definite D call. V lost 4 bases to trimming and J lost 4 bases, with 11 bases between them. Looked up from germline, CDR1 is PRHDT and CDR2 is FYEKMQ (reference sequence). The CDR3 extends over 14 amino acids. Here the CDR3 DNA reads TGTGCCAGCAGCTCCCGGGAGGCAAATCAGCCCCAGCATTTT. Its translation: CASSSREANQPQHF.

DNA of the CDR3: TGTGCCAGCAGTTCAAAGGGGGACTTAGCCTACGAGCAGTACTTC. As protein: CASSSKGDLAYEQYF. This rearrangement joins TRBV28 to TRBJ2-7; possibly TRBD1 or TRBD2 for D (6 bases each). The CDR3 is 15 amino acids. Germline lookup yields CDR1 MDHEN and CDR2 SYDVKM. V lost 4 bases and J 2 bases, leaving 15 bases between the germline ends.

The gene calls are TRBV9 and TRBJ2-2; 7 bases align to TRBD2. CDR3 size: 15 residues. CDR1 and CDR2 (germline): SGDLS, YYNGEE. With V trimmed by 4 bases and J by 7 bases, 10 bases remained unmatched. CDR3 nucleotide sequence: TGTGCCAGCAGCCCCAGCGGGACCCCGGGCGGGGAGCTGTTTTTT. Translating gives CASSPSGTPGGELFF.

The rearrangement joins TRBV27 to TRBJ2-3; D not resolved. The CDR3 is 11 residues long. V was pared by 7 bases and J by 2 bases, with 4 bases between. The germline V gene has CDR1 MNHEY and CDR2 SMNVEV (reference sequence). The CDR3 sequence is CASKITDTQYF. The DNA of the CDR3 is TGTGCCAGCAAAATCACAGATACGCAGTATTTT.

The chain uses TRBV11-2 and TRBJ1-1; 7 bases are a match to TRBD1. CDR1 SGHAT and CDR2 FQNNGV come from the germline V gene. The CDR3 consists of 15 residues. V lost 3 bases and J lost 4; bases outside the gene matches: 8. The chain's CDR3 is CASSFSATGSTEAFF. CDR3 DNA sequence: TGTGCCAGCAGCTTCTCGGCGACAGGGTCCACTGAAGCTTTCTTT.

The CDR3 region has the DNA TGTGCCAGCAGCTCTCACCGGGGGGCCCACGAGCAGTACTTC. Translated, it gives CASSSHRGAHEQYF. The chain combines TRBV7-3 with TRBJ2-7; maybe TRBD2 (7 bases). Trimming took 4 bases from V and 5 from J, leaving 15 bases between them. Germline assignment: CDR1 SGHTA and CDR2 FQGTGA. The CDR3 loop spans 14 amino acids.

The chain's CDR3 is CASSAYRSPGATGELFF. The CDR3 nucleotides are TGTGCCAGCAGTGCTTACCGATCGCCGGGCGCCACCGGGGAGCTGTTTTTT. The chain carries TRBV2 and TRBJ2-2, with D unresolved. Between the trimmed V and J ends, which lost 4 bases and 4 bases, there was a span of 19 bases. CDR3 length: 17 residues. CDR1 and CDR2 (germline): SNHLY, FYNNEI.

This rearrangement joins TRBV5-5 to TRBJ2-7, with D maybe TRBD2 (6 bases). The germline CDR1 and CDR2 sequences are SGHKS and YYEKEE (reference sequence). V was trimmed by 3 bases and J by 3 bases, leaving 16 bases between them. The CDR3 loop spans 15 amino acids. The CDR3 loop is CASSYRSRRDYEQYF. CDR3 DNA sequence: TGTGCCAGCAGCTATAGGAGCCGGAGGGACTACGAGCAGTACTTC.

CDR3 protein: CASSSTLPNYGYTF. The CDR3 bases are TGTGCCAGCAGTTCGACCCTCCCTAACTATGGCTACACCTTC. The rearrangement links TRBV28 to TRBJ1-2; D is uncertain. Germline loops: CDR1 MDHEN, CDR2 SYDVKM. Trimming cost V 4 bases and J 0 bases, with 9 bases left between them. This CDR3 region has 14 residues.

Comments on this clone: Other DNA sequences of this sample code for an identical CDR3. This chain links TRBV6-5 with TRBJ2-1; 7 nucleotides align to TRBD2. Germline values: CDR1 MNHEY, CDR2 SVGAGI. V lost 0 bases and J lost 3; bases outside the gene matches: 2. The CDR3 covers 15 residues. DNA of the CDR3: TGTGCCAGCAGTTACTCGGGGGGGGGCTACAATGAGCAGTTCTTC. This encodes CASSYSGGGYNEQFF.

This chain joins TRBV9 and TRBJ2-6; D uncertain. Germline assignment: CDR1 SGDLS and CDR2 YYNGEE. V lost 3 bases and J lost 1, with 5 bases in between. This CDR3 contains 14 residues. This CDR3 reads CASSAKSGANVLTF. The CDR3 nucleotides are TGTGCCAGCAGCGCCAAGTCTGGGGCCAACGTCCTGACTTTC.

The chain uses TRBV2 and TRBJ1-1; D ambiguous. Per germline, CDR1 SNHLY and CDR2 FYNNEI. This CDR3 is built from 11 residues. The ends were cut back, 2 bases at V and 5 bases at J, with 3 bases in the middle. The CDR3 DNA sequence: TGTGCCAGCAGTGAATGGACTGAAGCTTTCTTT. Protein product: CASSEWTEAFF. Full variable domain (remainder filled in from reference TRBV2 and TRBJ1-1): EPEVTQTPSHQVTQMGQEVILRCVPISNHLYFYWYRQILGQKVEFLVSFYNNEISEKSEIFDDQFSVERPDGSNFTLKIRSTKLEDSAMYFCASSEWTEAFFGQGTRLTVV.

As regards this clone: Other DNA sequences of this sample code for an identical CDR3. The rearrangement joins TRBV20-1 to TRBJ2-1; TRBD2 might be the D (6 bases). Trimming removed 6 bases at V and 8 bases at J, with 8 bases between. The CDR3 extends over 10 amino acids. The germline CDR1 and CDR2 sequences are DFQATT and SNEGSKA (reference sequence). As DNA, the CDR3 is TGCAGTGCGGGGGGTTATGAGCAGTTCTTC. This gives the protein CSAGGYEQFF.

The chain joins TRBV7-7 to TRBJ2-7, with 9 bases identical to TRBD1. The trim removed 5 bases at V and 3 bases at J, leaving 8 bases unmatched. The CDR3 sequence is 15 residues long. Germline values: CDR1 SSHAT, CDR2 FNYEAQ (reference sequence). CDR3 sequence: CASSPGTGRIYEQYF. The CDR3 nucleotides read TGTGCCAGCAGCCCTGGGACAGGGAGGATCTACGAGCAGTACTTC.

The genes are TRBV2 and TRBJ1-5; 10 bases agree with TRBD1. CDR3 size: 15 residues. V dropped 6 bases and J dropped 9; count of bases not matched to a gene: 11. Per germline, CDR1 SNHLY and CDR2 FYNNEI. The CDR3 DNA reads as TGTGCCAGCAGGGCGGGGGGACAGGGGAATTGGCCCCAGCATTTT. Translation gives CASRAGGQGNWPQHF.

The J gene is TRBJ2-7, the V gene TRBV2; the match to TRBD1 covers 10 bases. This CDR3 spans 14 amino acids. Losses at the gene ends were 6 bases for V and 6 bases for J; bases not matched to a gene: 8. Per germline, CDR1 SNHLY and CDR2 FYNNEI. CDR3 loop: CASSDRDRGGEQYF. CDR3 nucleotides: TGTGCCAGCAGCGACCGGGACAGGGGCGGCGAGCAGTACTTC.

CDR3 in amino acids: CASSGVRAFAGETQYF. In DNA, the CDR3 is TGTGCCAGCAGCGGAGTACGGGCCTTCGCGGGAGAGACCCAGTACTTC. The chain has TRBV11-2 and TRBJ2-5, with a weak D call TRBD2 (5 bases). The germline V gene has CDR1 SGHAT and CDR2 FQNNGV. There are 16 residues in the CDR3. The ends were cut back, 5 bases at V and 4 bases at J, with 20 bases in the middle.

This clone was seen once. A read error may account for a junction end that differs from germline. V usage is TRBV7-2 and J usage is TRBJ2-7, with TRBD2 matching 15 bases. Germline assignment: CDR1 SGHTA and CDR2 FQGNSA. This CDR3 comprises 16 residues. The CDR3 region has the DNA TGTGCCAGCAGCTCAAATCCTACTCTGGGACTAGCGGGAGGAGGCTTC. Its protein is CASSSNPTLGLAGGGF.

The chain couples TRBV29-1 to TRBJ1-1; the match to TRBD1 covers 9 bases. The germline V gene encodes CDR1 SQVTM and CDR2 ANQGSEA. The CDR3 is 11 amino acids. The V segment lost 5 bases and the J segment 7 bases; nucleotides outside the gene matches: 2. The CDR3 nucleotides read TGCAGCGTTTGGGGACAGGGTGAAGCTTTCTTT. This sequence encodes CSVWGQGEAFF.

The chain uses TRBV5-4 and TRBJ2-7; TRBD1 agrees at 8 bases. CDR3 size: 14 residues. Looked up from germline, CDR1 is SGHNT and CDR2 is YYREEE (reference sequence). V was pared by 2 bases and J by 5 bases, with 6 bases of the junction left unmatched. CDR3 nucleotides: TGTGCCAGCAGCTTATGGACAGGGCCAGACGAGCAGTACTTC. Protein sequence: CASSLWTGPDEQYF.

This chain connects TRBV27 to TRBJ1-1, with D perhaps matching TRBD1 (5 bases). V gave up 3 bases and J gave up 4 bases, with 12 bases separating them. There are 14 residues in the CDR3. Germline lookup yields CDR1 MNHEY and CDR2 SMNVEV (reference sequence). The chain's CDR3 is CASSFVQGPTEAFF. In nucleotides, the CDR3 is TGTGCCAGCAGTTTCGTCCAGGGTCCCACTGAAGCTTTCTTT.